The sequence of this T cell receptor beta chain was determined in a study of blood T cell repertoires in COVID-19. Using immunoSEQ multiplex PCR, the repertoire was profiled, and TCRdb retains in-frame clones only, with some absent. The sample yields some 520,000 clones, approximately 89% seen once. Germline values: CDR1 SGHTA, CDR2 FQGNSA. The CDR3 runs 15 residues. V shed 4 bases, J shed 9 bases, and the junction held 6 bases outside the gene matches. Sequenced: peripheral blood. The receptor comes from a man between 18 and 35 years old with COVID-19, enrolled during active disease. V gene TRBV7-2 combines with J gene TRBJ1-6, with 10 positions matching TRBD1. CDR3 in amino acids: CASSWSGTGVSPLHF. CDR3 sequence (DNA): TGTGCCAGCAGCTGGTCCGGGACAGGGGTTTCACCCCTCCACTTT.